These 9 T cell receptor beta chains originate from one sample sequenced in a study of blood T cell repertoires in COVID-19. Profiling relied on immunoSEQ multiplex PCR, and the TCRdb table lists in-frame clones only, not all of them. The data show a few hundred thousand clones, with approximately 90% seen just once and about 2.2% held by the top ten. Sequencing used peripheral blood. The receptors derive from a woman between 50 and 59 years old who had recovered from COVID-19.

This chain connects TRBV7-9 to TRBJ1-2; 8 positions match TRBD1. This CDR3 region has 15 residues. V lost 3 bases, J lost 0 bases, and 3 bases stayed unmatched. CDR1 and CDR2 from the germline V gene are SEHNR and FQNEAQ (reference sequence). CDR3 DNA sequence: TGTGCCAGCAGCTTCTGGACAGGGCCTAACTATGGCTACACCTTC. This codes for CASSFWTGPNYGYTF. Full variable domain (outside the CDR3, taken from reference TRBV7-9 and TRBJ1-2): DTGVSQNPRHKITKRGQNVTFRCDPISEHNRLYWYRQTLGQGPEFLTYFQNEAQLEKSRLLSDRFSAERPKGSFSTLEIQRTEQGDSAMYLCASSFWTGPNYGYTFGSGTRLTVV.

This clone occurred once. The chain combines TRBV7-2 with TRBJ2-7; a possible D gene is TRBD2 (6 bases). Per the germline V gene, CDR1 is SGHTA and CDR2 is FQGNSA. V lost 0 bases and J lost 3, with 9 bases in between. The CDR3 totals 14 residues. Written as DNA, the CDR3 is TGTGCCAGCAGCTTAGCCGGGACTGGCTACGAGCAGTACTTC. Encoded protein: CASSLAGTGYEQYF. Full variable domain (rest looked up from reference TRBV7-2 and TRBJ2-7): GAGVSQSPSNKVTEKGKDVELRCDPISGHTALYWYRQSLGQGLEFLIYFQGNSAPDKSGLPSDRFSAERTGGSVSTLTIQRTQQEDSAVYLCASSLAGTGYEQYFGPGTRLTVT.

This chain links TRBV10-3 with TRBJ2-5; 8 positions agree with TRBD1. The CDR3 has 15 amino acids. V was pared by 2 bases and J by 5 bases, with 7 bases of the junction left unmatched. The germline V gene encodes CDR1 ENHRY and CDR2 SYGVKD. This chain's CDR3 is CAISEHRGVLETQYF. The CDR3 nucleotides read TGTGCCATCAGTGAGCACAGGGGGGTTTTGGAGACCCAGTACTTC.

The CDR3 region is CASSIAGFNEQFF. In DNA, the CDR3 is TGTGCCAGCAGTATAGCGGGGTTCAATGAGCAGTTCTTC. The rearrangement joins TRBV6-2 or TRBV6-3 to TRBJ2-1, with 8 bases that match TRBD2. The CDR3 loop spans 13 amino acids. Trimming at V came to 5 bases and at J to 6 bases, leaving 3 bases not matched to a gene. The germline V gene has CDR1 MNHEY and CDR2 SVGEGT.

The chain couples TRBV7-2 to TRBJ2-7; D might be TRBD1 (5 bases). This CDR3 spans 13 amino acids. Germline V gene lookup returns CDR1 SGHTA and CDR2 FQGNSA. Trimming pared 1 base from V and 6 bases from J, leaving 10 bases between. The CDR3 protein is CASSLEVQGEQYF. The CDR3 nucleotides read TGTGCCAGCAGCTTAGAGGTCCAGGGCGAGCAGTACTTC.

The chain uses TRBV6-5 and TRBJ1-1; 7 bases match TRBD1. Germline assignment: CDR1 MNHEY and CDR2 SVGAGI. The CDR3 extends over 15 amino acids. The J segment lost 2 bases and the V segment lost 6 bases, leaving 9 bases of the junction unmatched. The CDR3 DNA is TGTGCCAGCAGCGGATCCGACAGGGAAAACACTGAAGCTTTCTTT. Its translation: CASSGSDRENTEAFF.

J is TRBJ2-7 and V is TRBV5-1, with 7 bases identical to TRBD1. Trimming at V came to 2 bases and at J to 3 bases, leaving 8 bases not matched to a gene. Germline values: CDR1 SGHRS, CDR2 YFSETQ. This CDR3 has 15 amino acids. The CDR3 coding sequence is TGCGCCAGCAGCTTAAACAGGGGATCGGGCTACGAGCAGTACTTC. It specifies CASSLNRGSGYEQYF.

This chain uses TRBV2 with TRBJ2-6, with TRBD2 matching 13 bases. Germline V lookup: CDR1 SNHLY, CDR2 FYNNEI. Trimming at V came to 9 bases and at J to 0 bases, leaving 8 bases not matched to a gene. The CDR3 has 18 residues. CDR3 sequence: CARGTSGTLYSGANVLTF. For the CDR3, the DNA is TGTGCCAGAGGGACTAGCGGGACCTTATACTCTGGGGCCAACGTCCTGACTTTC.

The genes are TRBV21-1 and TRBJ2-7; the table assigns TRBD2, which was not confirmed against the DNA. TRBV21-1 is a pseudogene segment. The CDR3 spans 16 residues. This CDR3 is CASSKRLAGGRNEQYF. The DNA for the CDR3 is TGTGCCAGCAGCAAAAGGCTAGCGGGAGGAAGGAACGAGCAGTACTTC.